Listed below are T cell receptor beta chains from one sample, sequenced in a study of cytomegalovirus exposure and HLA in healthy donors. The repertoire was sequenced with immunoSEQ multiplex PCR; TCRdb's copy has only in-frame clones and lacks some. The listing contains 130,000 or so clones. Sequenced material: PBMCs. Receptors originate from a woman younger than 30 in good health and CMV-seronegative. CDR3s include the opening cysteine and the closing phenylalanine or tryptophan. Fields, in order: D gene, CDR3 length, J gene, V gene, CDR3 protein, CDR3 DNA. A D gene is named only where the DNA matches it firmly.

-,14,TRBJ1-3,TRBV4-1,CASSQETGGNTIYF,TGCGCCAGCAGCCAAGAAACGGGTGGAAACACCATATATTTT
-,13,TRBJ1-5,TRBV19,CASRITFGQPQHF,TGTGCCAGTAGGATCACTTTCGGGCAGCCCCAGCATTTT
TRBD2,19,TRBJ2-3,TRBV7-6,CASSLGVLAGVLGTDTQYF,TGTGCCAGCAGCTTAGGCGTACTAGCGGGAGTTTTGGGCACAGATACGCAGTATTTT
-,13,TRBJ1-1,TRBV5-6,CASSFGGRTEAFF,TGTGCCAGCAGCTTCGGGGGGAGGACTGAAGCTTTCTTT
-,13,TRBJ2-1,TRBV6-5,CASSYRGKDEQFF,TGTGCCAGCAGTTACAGGGGAAAGGATGAGCAGTTCTTC
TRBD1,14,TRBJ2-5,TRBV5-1,CASSYTGGLETQYF,TGCGCCAGCAGCTATACAGGGGGGTTAGAGACCCAGTACTTC
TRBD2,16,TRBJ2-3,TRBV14,CASSPMTSGTTDTQYF,TGTGCCAGCAGCCCCATGACTAGCGGCACCACAGATACGCAGTATTTT
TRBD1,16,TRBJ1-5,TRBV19,CASTLGRDSVNQPQHF,TGTGCCAGTACCCTAGGCCGGGACAGCGTGAATCAGCCCCAGCATTTT
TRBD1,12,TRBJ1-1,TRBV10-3,CAIGQGNTEAFF,TGTGCCATTGGACAGGGGAACACTGAAGCTTTCTTT
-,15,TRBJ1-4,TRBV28,CASSFVGRTNEKLFF,TGTGCCAGCAGTTTTGTAGGGAGAACTAATGAAAAACTGTTTTTT
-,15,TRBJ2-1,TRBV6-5,CASRLRQGRNNEQFF,TGTGCCAGCAGACTTCGACAAGGCCGAAACAATGAGCAGTTCTTC
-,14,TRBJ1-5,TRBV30,CAWSALISNQPQHF,TGTGCCTGGAGCGCACTGATTAGCAATCAGCCCCAGCATTTT
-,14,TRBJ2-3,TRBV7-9,CASSLGGLTDTQYF,TGTGCCAGCAGCTTAGGGGGCCTCACAGATACGCAGTATTTT
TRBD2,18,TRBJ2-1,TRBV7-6,CASSKMVGSGRAYNEQFF,TGTGCCAGCAGTAAGATGGTCGGTTCCGGGAGGGCCTACAATGAGCAGTTCTTC
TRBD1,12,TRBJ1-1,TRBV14,CASSQGQVEAFF,TGTGCCAGCAGTCAAGGACAGGTTGAAGCTTTCTTT
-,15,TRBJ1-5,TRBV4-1,CASSQEWTDNQPQHF,TGCGCCAGCAGCCAAGAGTGGACAGACAATCAGCCCCAGCATTTT
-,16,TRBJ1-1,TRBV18,CASSPKEGLRFTEAFF,TGTGCCAGCTCACCGAAGGAGGGCTTGAGATTCACTGAAGCTTTCTTT
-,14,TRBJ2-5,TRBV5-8,CASSLRGGGETQYF,TGTGCCAGCAGCCTCAGGGGAGGGGGAGAGACCCAGTACTTC
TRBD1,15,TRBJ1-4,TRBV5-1,CASSLEGTENEKLFF,TGCGCCAGCAGCTTGGAAGGGACAGAGAATGAAAAACTGTTTTTT
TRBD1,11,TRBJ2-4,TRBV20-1,CSASPDRVQYF,TGCAGTGCTAGCCCGGACAGGGTTCAGTACTTC
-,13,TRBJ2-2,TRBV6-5,CASSDRNTGELFF,TGTGCCAGCAGTGACAGGAACACCGGGGAGCTGTTTTTT
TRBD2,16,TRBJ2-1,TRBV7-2,CASRGGFASSYNEQFF,TGTGCCAGCAGGGGGGGGTTCGCAAGCTCCTACAATGAGCAGTTCTTC
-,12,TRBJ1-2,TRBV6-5,CASSYPLGGYTF,TGTGCCAGCAGTTACCCCCTAGGCGGCTACACCTTC
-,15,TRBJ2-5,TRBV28,CASSPPGDFQETQYF,TGTGCCAGCAGTCCCCCAGGGGATTTCCAAGAGACCCAGTACTTC
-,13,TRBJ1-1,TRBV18,CASSPGGDTEAFF,TGTGCCAGCTCACCAGGAGGGGACACTGAAGCTTTCTTT
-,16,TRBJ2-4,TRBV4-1,CASSQEIAVAKNIQYF,TGCGCCAGCAGCCAAGAGATCGCGGTAGCCAAAAACATTCAGTACTTC
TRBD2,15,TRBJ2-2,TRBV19,CASISLAGYTGELFF,TGTGCCAGTATTTCCCTAGCGGGATACACCGGGGAGCTGTTTTTT
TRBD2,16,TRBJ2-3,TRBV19,CASSISAGVVADTQYF,TGTGCCAGTAGTATTTCGGCGGGAGTAGTCGCAGATACGCAGTATTTT